This TCR beta chain was identified during a study of persistence of HIV-infected CD4 T cells. The libraries were made with immunoSEQ version 4 in survey mode. Libraries were prepared by immunoSEQ multiplex PCR; TCRdb keeps only in-frame clonotypes and omits some of them. The sample holds 35,000 to 55,000 clones, 91% seen once. This clone was counted a single time. The antigen is undetermined. Per the germline V gene, CDR1 is SGHNT and CDR2 is YYREEE (reference sequence). The ends were cut back, 0 bases at V and 0 bases at J, with 10 bases in the middle. The length of the CDR3 is 16 residues. Cells were stimulated nonspecifically with anti-CD3/anti-CD28 magnetic beads. CD4+ T cells upregulating both CD40 ligand and CD69 were sorted as responding cells.

J is TRBJ1-3 and V is TRBV5-4; D unresolved. The clonotype originates from an adult man with HIV who was CMV-seropositive. The material was CD4+ T cells sorted from PBMCs after 18-hour stimulation, obtained from a patient who received antiretroviral therapy. The CDR3 nucleotides read TGTGCCAGCAGCTTGGCCGGACTGCTCTCTGGAAACACCATATATTTT. Translation: CASSLAGLLSGNTIYF. The full variable domain, rest sourced from reference TRBV5-4 and TRBJ1-3, is ETGVTQSPTHLIKTRGQQVTLRCSSQSGHNTVSWYQQALGQGPQFIFQYYREEENGRGNFPPRFSGLQFPNYSSELNVNALELDDSALYLCASSLAGLLSGNTIYFGEGSWLTVV.